This T cell receptor beta chain was found in a study of control samples from healthy donors and cancer patients. This clone was observed a handful of times. CDR3 length equals 14 residues. Trimming stripped 6 bases from V and 1 base from J, with 9 bases between. Germline V gene lookup returns CDR1 SGHTA and CDR2 FQGTGA. Profiling relied on immunoSEQ multiplex PCR, and the TCRdb table lists in-frame clones only, not all of them. The data hold about 44,000 clones, with around 87% observed a single time. The specimen sequenced was PBMCs. This TCR derives from a woman in her sixties or seventies with lung cancer. The J gene is TRBJ2-2, the V gene TRBV7-3, with D maybe TRBD1 (5 bases). This chain's CDR3 is CASSSGQNTGELFF. Here the CDR3 DNA reads TGTGCCAGCAGTTCCGGACAGAACACCGGGGAGCTGTTTTTT. Full variable domain (outside the CDR3, taken from reference TRBV7-3 and TRBJ2-2): GAGVSQTPSNKVTEKGKYVELRCDPISGHTALYWYRQSLGQGPEFLIYFQGTGAADDSGLPNDRFFAVRPEGSVSTLKIQRTERGDSAVYLCASSSGQNTGELFFGEGSRLTVL.